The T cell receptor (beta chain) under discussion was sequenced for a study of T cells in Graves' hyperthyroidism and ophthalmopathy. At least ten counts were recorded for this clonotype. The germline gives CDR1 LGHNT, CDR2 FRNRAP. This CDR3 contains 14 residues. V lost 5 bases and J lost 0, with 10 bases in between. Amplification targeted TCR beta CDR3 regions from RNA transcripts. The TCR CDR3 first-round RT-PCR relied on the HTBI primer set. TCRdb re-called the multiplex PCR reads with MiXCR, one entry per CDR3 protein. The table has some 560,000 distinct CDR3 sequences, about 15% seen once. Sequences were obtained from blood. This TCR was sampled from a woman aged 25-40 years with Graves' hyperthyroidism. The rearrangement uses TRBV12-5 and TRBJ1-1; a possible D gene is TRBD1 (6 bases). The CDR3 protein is CASGAGTMNTEAFF. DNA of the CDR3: TGTGCTAGTGGTGCCGGGACAATGAACACTGAAGCTTTCTTT.